The rows below give T cell receptor beta chains drawn from one sample of a study of blood T cell repertoires in COVID-19. Data came from immunoSEQ multiplex PCR; TCRdb stores just in-frame clones and leaves some out. Of about 180,000 clones in the sample, 81% are singletons; the top ten hold about 11%. The sample was peripheral blood. The source is a woman of 80 years or more with COVID-19, enrolled during active disease. The CDR3 runs from the conserved cysteine through the conserved F or W. D genes are given only for firm matches. Not all rows give a size; the values are once, few, many and, for expanded clones, a class.

v_call	cdr3_length	clone_size	d_call	j_call	cdr3_aa	cdr3_nt
TRBV3-1/TRBV3-2	13	-	TRBD1	TRBJ1-2	CASRYGQGGGYTF	TGTGCCAGCAGATACGGACAGGGGGGTGGCTACACCTTC
TRBV20-1	14	-	-	TRBJ2-1	CSTNELVRRNEQFF	TGCAGTACTAATGAGTTAGTACGCCGCAATGAGCAGTTCTTC
TRBV28	13	few	-	TRBJ1-2	CASSAGLIYGYTF	TGTGCCAGCAGTGCGGGACTGATCTATGGCTACACCTTC
TRBV5-1	13	few	-	TRBJ1-2	CASSLQRVSGYTF	TGCGCCAGCAGCCTGCAGAGGGTTTCTGGCTACACCTTC
TRBV27	14	-	TRBD1	TRBJ1-5	CASRPQGFNQPQHF	TGTGCCAGCAGACCACAGGGGTTCAATCAGCCCCAGCATTTT
TRBV12-3/TRBV12-4	13	-	TRBD2	TRBJ2-2	CAGMSGATGELFF	TGTGCCGGAATGAGCGGGGCCACCGGGGAGCTGTTTTTT
TRBV7-9	15	-	-	TRBJ1-2	CASSINVGRGHGYTF	TGTGCCAGCAGCATAAACGTTGGCAGGGGCCATGGCTACACCTTC
TRBV2	16	-	TRBD2	TRBJ2-7	CASTPGTSGRSYEQYF	TGTGCCAGCACCCCCGGGACTAGCGGGAGATCCTACGAGCAGTACTTC
TRBV5-1	13	few	TRBD1	TRBJ2-7	CASSLDRGYEQYF	TGCGCCAGCAGCTTGGACAGGGGATACGAGCAGTACTTC
TRBV7-3	13	-	-	TRBJ1-1	CASSLTLRTEAFF	TGTGCCAGCAGCTTAACCCTCCGCACTGAAGCTTTCTTT
TRBV11-3	16	-	TRBD2	TRBJ2-3	CASSLGLAGSTDTQYF	TGTGCCAGCAGCTTAGGACTAGCGGGATCCACAGATACGCAGTATTTT
TRBV2	12	-	-	TRBJ2-7	CASSEGLYEQYF	TGTGCCAGCAGTGAAGGACTCTACGAGCAGTACTTC
TRBV5-8	15	once	-	TRBJ2-3	CASIGTGHYTDTQYF	TGTGCCAGCATAGGAACAGGGCATTACACAGATACGCAGTATTTT
TRBV6-1	16	-	-	TRBJ1-4	CASSEPGGATNEKLFF	TGTGCCAGCAGTGAACCTGGCGGTGCAACTAATGAAAAACTGTTTTTT
TRBV28	12	-	-	TRBJ1-5	CASSLAGGWEHF	TGTGCCAGCAGTTTGGCGGGAGGGTGGGAGCATTTT
TRBV2	18	-	TRBD2	TRBJ2-4	CASSEPAGGTLAKNIQYF	TGTGCCAGCAGTGAGCCAGCGGGGGGAACTCTAGCCAAAAACATTCAGTACTTC
TRBV1	17	-	-	TRBJ2-1	CTSSQDGTGALYNEQFF	TGCACCAGCAGCCAAGACGGAACAGGGGCTTTGTACAATGAGCAGTTCTTC
TRBV10-3	13	few	-	TRBJ1-2	CAISERGHYGYTF	TGTGCCATCAGTGAGCGGGGTCACTATGGCTACACCTTC
TRBV2	16	few	-	TRBJ1-5	CASSESQLRVNQPQHF	TGTGCCAGCAGTGAAAGCCAGTTGAGGGTCAATCAGCCCCAGCATTTT
TRBV5-1	17	-	TRBD2	TRBJ2-3	CASSLGRLAVDTDTQYF	TGCGCCAGCAGCTTGGGTAGACTAGCGGTTGACACAGATACGCAGTATTTT
TRBV20-1	13	-	TRBD1	TRBJ1-2	CSASRQGEYGYTF	TGCAGTGCTAGTAGACAGGGAGAATATGGCTACACCTTC
TRBV27	15	-	TRBD2	TRBJ2-1	CASSTRLAGNMEQFF	TGTGCCAGCAGTACCCGACTAGCGGGGAATATGGAGCAGTTCTTC